Each of the 20 T cell receptor beta chains below was sequenced from the same sample in a study of T cell responses to AZD1222 COVID-19 vaccine. Assay used: immunoSEQ multiplex PCR; TCRdb lists only in-frame clones, some missing. Here the sample spans fewer than 120,000 clones, over 75% being singletons. Sample: peripheral blood, taken on day 0 of AZD1222 vaccination. The receptor source for this set is an adult in good health.

This clone was observed a handful of times. The J gene is TRBJ2-3, the V gene TRBV4-2; 10 positions agree with TRBD2. The CDR3 sequence is 17 residues long. Germline-derived CDR1 and CDR2 are LGHNA and YNFKEQ. Trimming removed 0 bases from V and 1 base from J; junction bases left unmatched: 4. CDR3 region: CASSQDLAGGRTDTQYF. CDR3 DNA sequence: TGTGCCAGCAGCCAAGATTTAGCGGGGGGTCGCACAGATACGCAGTATTTT.

V gene TRBV30 combines with J gene TRBJ2-5; D is unresolved. CDR3 length equals 11 residues. V lost 5 bases and J lost 4, with 8 bases in between. Per the germline V gene, CDR1 is GTSNPN and CDR2 is SVGIG (reference sequence). CDR3: CAWSYLETQYF. CDR3 nucleotide sequence: TGTGCCTGGTCCTATTTAGAGACCCAGTACTTC.

This clone occurred once. V is TRBV18 and J is TRBJ1-2; 7 nucleotides agree with TRBD1. In germline, CDR1 is KGHSH, CDR2 LQKENI. J lost 0 bases, V lost 2 bases, and 3 bases had no gene match. The CDR3 sequence is 15 residues long. The CDR3 DNA reads as TGTGCCAGCTCACCAGAGGGACAGCCTAACTATGGCTACACCTTC. Amino acid sequence: CASSPEGQPNYGYTF.

The V and J genes are TRBV7-6 and TRBJ2-1; D not resolved. The V end was cut by 1 base, the J end by 4 bases, with 11 bases between. The CDR3 runs 15 residues. Germline values: CDR1 SGHVS, CDR2 FNYEAQ. This CDR3 reads CASSLEPATYNEQFF. The DNA for the CDR3 is TGTGCCAGCAGCTTAGAGCCAGCGACGTACAATGAGCAGTTCTTC.

The chain couples TRBV7-9 to TRBJ1-4; D is unclear. V gave up 5 bases and J gave up 6 bases, with 16 bases separating them. Germline assignment: CDR1 SEHNR and CDR2 FQNEAQ (reference sequence). The CDR3 runs 15 residues. The CDR3 is CASSMRGIGDEKLFF. The CDR3 DNA reads as TGTGCCAGCAGCATGCGGGGAATTGGAGATGAAAAACTGTTTTTT.

The chain links TRBV19 to TRBJ1-2, with D unresolved. Germline assignment: CDR1 LNHDA and CDR2 SQIVND (reference sequence). V was cut by 9 bases and J by 4 bases, with 18 bases left in between. The CDR3 spans 14 residues. CDR3 sequence (DNA): TGTGCCAGCAAAAGCAACTCCGGGAGCTATGGCTACACCTTC. It encodes CASKSNSGSYGYTF.

The rearrangement joins TRBV7-2 to TRBJ2-1; no reliable D call. Germline loops: CDR1 SGHTA, CDR2 FQGNSA. The CDR3 totals 11 residues. The germline V and J ends were trimmed by 7 bases and 4 bases, with 5 bases remaining between them. CDR3 amino acids: CASILYNEQFF. The CDR3 nucleotides read TGTGCCAGCATCCTTTACAATGAGCAGTTCTTC. The entire variable domain, with the rest obtained from reference TRBV7-2 and TRBJ2-1, is as follows: GAGVSQSPSNKVTEKGKDVELRCDPISGHTALYWYRQSLGQGLEFLIYFQGNSAPDKSGLPSDRFSAERTGGSVSTLTIQRTQQEDSAVYLCASILYNEQFFGPGTRLTVL.

A remark on this clone: Other DNA sequences within the sample encode an identical CDR3. The chain carries TRBV10-1 and TRBJ2-1; D is ambiguous. The germline gives CDR1 WNHNN, CDR2 SYGVQD (reference sequence). V lost 0 bases and J lost 1, with 4 bases in between. The CDR3 loop spans 14 amino acids. This chain's CDR3 is CASSESLSYNEQFF. DNA of the CDR3: TGCGCCAGCAGTGAGTCATTGTCCTACAATGAGCAGTTCTTC.

V gene TRBV21-1 combines with J gene TRBJ1-1; the table gives TRBD1 as D, unverified against the DNA. TRBV21-1 is recorded as a pseudogene. This CDR3 region has 20 residues. CDR3 bases: TGTGCCAGCACCACCCCGGGACAGGGGGCTTTGGGTTCGAGGAACACTGAAGCTTTCTTT. Amino acids: CASTTPGQGALGSRNTEAFF.

CDR3 amino acids: CASSPGQASSGNTIYF. The CDR3 nucleotides are TGTGCCAGCAGCCCGGGACAGGCAAGCTCTGGAAACACCATATATTTT. The chain links TRBV9 to TRBJ1-3; 8 bases agree with TRBD1. The junction had 6 bases not matched to a gene; V was cut back by 4 bases and J by 0 bases. The V gene's germline CDR1 is SGDLS and CDR2 YYNGEE. This CDR3 contains 16 residues.

The V gene is TRBV28, the J gene TRBJ1-2; TRBD1 agrees at 9 bases. V was pared by 6 bases and J by 8 bases, with 4 bases of the junction left unmatched. Germline V CDR1 and CDR2: MDHEN, SYDVKM. The CDR3 loop spans 12 amino acids. CDR3: CASSRTGDGYTF. The CDR3 nucleotides read TGTGCCAGCAGCCGGACAGGGGACGGCTACACCTTC.

This clone turned up a few times. This chain joins TRBV11-2 and TRBJ1-1; no definite D call. Germline CDR1 SGHAT, CDR2 FQNNGV. Trimming removed 1 base at V and 1 base at J, with 10 bases between. CDR3 size: 15 residues. The CDR3 here is CASSLVAVPNTEAFF. DNA for the CDR3: TGTGCCAGCAGCTTAGTCGCGGTCCCGAACACTGAAGCTTTCTTT. Looking up the rest from reference TRBV11-2 and TRBJ1-1 gives the full variable domain: EAGVAQSPRYKIIEKRQSVAFWCNPISGHATLYWYQQILGQGPKLLIQFQNNGVVDDSQLPKDRFSAERLKGVDSTLKIQPAKLEDSAVYLCASSLVAVPNTEAFFGQGTRLTVV.

The genes are TRBV6-1 and TRBJ1-2, with D tentatively TRBD1 (6 bases). The CDR3 totals 16 residues. The germline gives CDR1 MNHNS, CDR2 SASEGT. Between the trimmed V and J ends, which lost 0 bases and 3 bases, there was a span of 14 bases. The DNA for the CDR3 is TGTGCCAGCAGTGAAGCGCTCGGAGGGGGAGACTATGGCTACACCTTC. It translates to CASSEALGGGDYGYTF.

V gene TRBV9 combines with J gene TRBJ2-1, with a tentative D call TRBD1 (5 bases). CDR3 length equals 16 residues. Trimming shortened V by 6 bases and J by 4 bases, and 20 bases separated the two germline ends. The germline gives CDR1 SGDLS, CDR2 YYNGEE. In DNA form, the CDR3 reads TGTGCCAGCACCGAGTGGGGCCAATCCTCATACAATGAGCAGTTCTTC. Its translation: CASTEWGQSSYNEQFF.

V usage is TRBV19 and J usage is TRBJ1-5; D is unclear. Per germline, CDR1 LNHDA and CDR2 SQIVND (reference sequence). The CDR3 runs to 15 residues. Trimming stripped 3 bases from V and 0 bases from J, with 9 bases between. The DNA for the CDR3 is TGTGCCAGTAGTATGGGCCGGTATAGCAATCAGCCCCAGCATTTT. Translated: CASSMGRYSNQPQHF.

For the CDR3, the DNA is TGTGCCTGGAGTGCACAGGGTTGGACTGAAGCTTTCTTT. Translation: CAWSAQGWTEAFF. V and J are TRBV30 and TRBJ1-1; a possible D gene is TRBD1 (6 bases). The CDR3 spans 13 residues. V was pared by 1 base and J by 5 bases, with 11 bases between. CDR1 is GTSNPN and CDR2 is SVGIG in the germline V gene (reference sequence).

The chain recombines TRBV19 with TRBJ1-5, with a tentative D call TRBD1 (5 bases). CDR3 size: 14 residues. Trimming removed 3 bases from V and 6 bases from J, with 12 bases in between. The V gene's germline CDR1 is LNHDA and CDR2 SQIVND (reference sequence). The CDR3 here is CASSMGLGPQPQHF. In DNA form, the CDR3 reads TGTGCCAGTAGTATGGGTCTGGGACCTCAGCCCCAGCATTTT.

This chain joins TRBV28 and TRBJ1-1; D remains ambiguous. Germline CDR1 and CDR2: MDHEN and SYDVKM. The CDR3 is 14 amino acids. Trimming pared 6 bases from V and 0 bases from J, leaving 11 bases between. The CDR3 coding sequence is TGTGCCAGCAGGCCCCCCAGAGTGAACACTGAAGCTTTCTTT. Protein: CASRPPRVNTEAFF.

This chain links TRBV29-1 with TRBJ1-2; 10 bases agree with TRBD1. The CDR3 sequence is 14 residues long. With V trimmed by 5 bases and J by 3 bases, 6 bases remained unmatched. Germline CDR1 reads SQVTM; CDR2 reads ANQGSEA. The CDR3 loop reads CSVPGQGNYYGYTF. The CDR3 nucleotides are TGCAGCGTTCCGGGACAGGGGAATTACTATGGCTACACCTTC.

The chain employs TRBV4-1 and TRBJ2-7; D might be TRBD1 (6 bases). Germline V CDR1 and CDR2: MGHRA, YSYEKL. V lost 4 bases to trimming and J lost 3 bases, with 16 bases between them. The length of the CDR3 is 15 residues. The CDR3: CASSPARQAFYEQYF. The CDR3, as DNA: TGCGCCAGCAGCCCGGCGAGACAGGCTTTCTACGAGCAGTACTTC.